The 22 T cell receptor beta chains given below trace back to one sample, sequenced in a study of blood T cell repertoires in COVID-19. Repertoires were generated with immunoSEQ multiplex PCR, while TCRdb's copy carries only in-frame clones and drops some. Here the sample spans over 150,000 clones, about 85% being singletons. Sequencing used PBMCs or T cells enriched from blood (not recorded which). Receptors originate from a middle-aged man who had recovered from COVID-19.

The rearrangement uses TRBV5-6 and TRBJ1-1, with 12 positions matching TRBD1. The J segment lost 6 bases and the V segment lost 5 bases, leaving 5 bases of the junction unmatched. CDR1 SGHDT and CDR2 YYEEEE come from the germline V gene. This CDR3 has 14 residues. The CDR3 loop is CASRTGTGGSEAFF. CDR3 DNA: TGTGCCAGCAGGACCGGGACAGGGGGCTCTGAAGCTTTCTTT.

The chain joins TRBV7-2 to TRBJ2-2, with 8 bases identical to TRBD2. The CDR3 has 15 residues. The germline CDR1 and CDR2 sequences are SGHTA and FQGNSA. The trim removed 10 bases at V and 2 bases at J, leaving 9 bases unmatched. This CDR3 reads CATPGLVRNTGELFF. CDR3 in DNA: TGTGCCACCCCGGGACTAGTGAGAAACACCGGGGAGCTGTTTTTT.

The rearrangement links TRBV20-1 to TRBJ1-1, with D unclear. This CDR3 has 11 amino acids. Trimming took 2 bases from V and 8 from J, leaving 9 bases between them. Germline CDR1 reads DFQATT; CDR2 reads SNEGSKA (reference sequence). The chain's CDR3 is CSARPSSEAFF. CDR3 sequence (DNA): TGCAGTGCTAGACCATCATCAGAAGCTTTCTTT.

V is TRBV11-3 and J is TRBJ1-1, with a weak D call TRBD1 (5 bases). Germline V CDR1 and CDR2: SGHNT, YENEEA. The CDR3 is 12 amino acids. Between the trimmed V and J ends, which lost 2 bases and 11 bases, there was a span of 12 bases. The CDR3, as DNA: TGTGCCAGCAGCTTAAGGGGCAACTGGGCTTTCTTT. It specifies CASSLRGNWAFF.

The sample holds one count of this clone. The rearrangement links TRBV2 to TRBJ1-2; D is unclear. The CDR3 runs to 12 residues. Germline V gives CDR1 SNHLY, CDR2 FYNNEI. Trimming shortened V by 5 bases and J by 6 bases, and 10 bases separated the two germline ends. CDR3 amino acids: CASSRERNGYTF. Here the CDR3 DNA reads TGTGCCAGCAGTCGGGAGAGGAATGGCTACACCTTC. Full variable domain (rest looked up from reference TRBV2 and TRBJ1-2): EPEVTQTPSHQVTQMGQEVILRCVPISNHLYFYWYRQILGQKVEFLVSFYNNEISEKSEIFDDQFSVERPDGSNFTLKIRSTKLEDSAMYFCASSRERNGYTFGSGTRLTVV.

The chain joins TRBV29-1 to TRBJ2-5, with TRBD2 identical over 14 bases. The CDR3 length is 13 residues. Germline V gene lookup returns CDR1 SQVTM and CDR2 ANQGSEA. V lost 7 bases, J lost 7 bases, and 5 bases stayed unmatched. This CDR3 reads CSGGLAGVGTQYF. The CDR3 region has the DNA TGCAGCGGGGGACTAGCGGGAGTGGGGACCCAGTACTTC.

This sequence joins TRBV5-6 and TRBJ1-6, with a tentative D call TRBD1 (5 bases). The CDR3 consists of 17 residues. Looked up from germline, CDR1 is SGHDT and CDR2 is YYEEEE. The V end was cut by 3 bases, the J end by 6 bases, with 19 bases between. CDR3 protein: CASSWGGPQAGNSPLHF. The DNA of the CDR3 is TGTGCCAGCAGCTGGGGCGGGCCCCAAGCGGGTAATTCACCCCTCCACTTT.

The chain is built from TRBV27 and TRBJ2-7; 9 bases match TRBD2. Trimming cost V 2 bases and J 5 bases; bases outside gene matches: 4. Per germline, CDR1 MNHEY and CDR2 SMNVEV (reference sequence). The CDR3 sequence is 14 residues long. This CDR3 is CASSLTPSGNEQYF. The CDR3 DNA sequence: TGTGCCAGCAGTTTAACCCCTAGCGGGAACGAGCAGTACTTC.

V is TRBV12-3 or TRBV12-4 and J is TRBJ1-2; TRBD1 is a possible D gene (5 bases). This CDR3 is 13 amino acids long. V lost 4 bases to trimming and J lost 6 bases, with 12 bases between them. For the CDR3, the DNA is TGTGCCAGCAGTTCGACAGCCCCGAATGGCTACACCTTC. Encoded protein: CASSSTAPNGYTF.

This rearrangement joins TRBV2 to TRBJ1-6; the D gene is possibly TRBD1 (6 bases). Germline loops: CDR1 SNHLY, CDR2 FYNNEI. Trimming stripped 11 bases from V and 10 bases from J, with 15 bases between. This CDR3 is built from 12 residues. The CDR3 sequence is CAGGALSSPLHF. DNA of the CDR3: TGTGCCGGGGGGGCCCTGAGCTCACCCCTCCACTTT.

This chain connects TRBV11-1 to TRBJ1-2, with 8 positions matching TRBD1. The J segment lost 5 bases and the V segment lost 5 bases, leaving 7 bases of the junction unmatched. Germline V CDR1 and CDR2: SGHAT, FQDESV (reference sequence). The CDR3 contains 14 residues. CDR3 protein: CASSAQTGDYGYTF. CDR3 bases: TGTGCCAGCAGCGCCCAGACAGGGGATTATGGCTACACCTTC.

The rearrangement uses TRBV7-9 and TRBJ2-1; tentative D call: TRBD1 (5 bases). This CDR3 region has 16 residues. With 4 bases removed from V and 7 bases from J, the gap between germline ends came to 20 bases. Germline CDR1 SEHNR, CDR2 FQNEAQ (reference sequence). The chain's CDR3 is CASSSPDTHLRNEQFF. CDR3 DNA sequence: TGTGCCAGCAGCTCCCCGGACACCCACCTGAGAAATGAGCAGTTCTTC.

V gene TRBV5-3 combines with J gene TRBJ2-1, with D perhaps TRBD1 (6 bases). TRBV5-3 is placed among ORFs of uncertain function. Between the trimmed V and J ends, which lost 10 bases and 4 bases, there was a span of 18 bases. The CDR3 consists of 14 residues. This chain's CDR3 is CAGTADRPYNEQFF. The CDR3 region has the DNA TGTGCCGGTACAGCAGACAGGCCTTACAATGAGCAGTTCTTC.

The chain uses TRBV2 and TRBJ2-5, with 10 bases identical to TRBD2. Trimming removed 3 bases from V and 6 bases from J; junction bases left unmatched: 10. This CDR3 region has 16 residues. CDR1 is SNHLY and CDR2 is FYNNEI in the germline V gene. The CDR3 sequence is CASSDGASGSSKTQYF. The CDR3, as DNA: TGTGCCAGCAGTGATGGGGCTAGCGGGAGCTCGAAGACCCAGTACTTC.

The chain employs TRBV12-3 or TRBV12-4 and TRBJ2-5; D gene ambiguous. The CDR3 has 13 residues. V lost 3 bases and J lost 1, with 6 bases in between. The CDR3 DNA follows: TGTGCCAGCAGTTTGGGCAGCCAAGAGACCCAGTACTTC. Translated: CASSLGSQETQYF.

The chain links TRBV30 to TRBJ1-2, with no clear D. CDR3 length equals 13 residues. V was clipped by 4 bases and J by 7 bases, with 16 bases between them. Germline V gene lookup returns CDR1 GTSNPN and CDR2 SVGIG (reference sequence). Written as DNA, the CDR3 is TGTGCCTGGATTCAGACTCAATTGGCTGGCTACACCTTC. Amino acids: CAWIQTQLAGYTF.

This sequence joins TRBV7-9 and TRBJ1-5; 8 nucleotides line up with TRBD1. The V segment lost 5 bases and the J segment 5 bases; nucleotides outside the gene matches: 8. The CDR3 spans 15 residues. Germline loops: CDR1 SEHNR, CDR2 FQNEAQ (reference sequence). CDR3 DNA: TGTGCCAGCAGCCTCGACAGGGGTTATGATCAGCCCCAGCATTTT. Translating gives CASSLDRGYDQPQHF.

V usage is TRBV12-5 and J usage is TRBJ1-1; D is perhaps TRBD1 (5 bases). Per the germline V gene, CDR1 is LGHNT and CDR2 is FRNRAP. The V end was cut by 1 base, the J end by 3 bases, with 6 bases between. This CDR3 contains 13 residues. The CDR3 sequence is CASGLETDTEAFF. CDR3 nucleotide sequence: TGTGCTAGTGGTTTGGAGACAGACACTGAAGCTTTCTTT.

The gene calls are TRBV7-3 and TRBJ2-2; TRBD2 matches 14 bases. The ends lost 4 bases at V and 4 bases at J; junction bases unmatched: 11. The CDR3 spans 19 residues. In germline, CDR1 is SGHTA, CDR2 FQGTGA. The CDR3, as DNA: TGTGCCAGCAGCTCAAAAGGGACTAGCGGGAGATCGGGCACCGGGGAGCTGTTTTTT. This encodes CASSSKGTSGRSGTGELFF. The full variable domain, in which reference TRBV7-3 and TRBJ2-2 provide the parts outside the CDR3, is GAGVSQTPSNKVTEKGKYVELRCDPISGHTALYWYRQSLGQGPEFLIYFQGTGAADDSGLPNDRFFAVRPEGSVSTLKIQRTERGDSAVYLCASSSKGTSGRSGTGELFFGEGSRLTVL.

V and J are TRBV28 and TRBJ1-1; D is unresolved. Deletions cut 4 bases from V and 1 base from J, with 4 bases between. This CDR3 contains 12 residues. Per germline, CDR1 MDHEN and CDR2 SYDVKM. The CDR3 sequence: CASSSGNTEAFF. The CDR3, as DNA: TGTGCCAGCAGTTCGGGGAACACTGAAGCTTTCTTT.

The gene calls are TRBV28 and TRBJ1-5; D ambiguous. V shed 6 bases and J shed 6 bases, with 12 bases lying between them. The CDR3 is made up of 13 amino acids. Germline CDR1 reads MDHEN; CDR2 reads SYDVKM. CDR3: CASRSQSGQPQHF. The CDR3 bases are TGTGCCAGCAGGTCACAGTCCGGTCAGCCCCAGCATTTT.

The chain links TRBV5-1 to TRBJ1-4; 11 positions match TRBD1. Germline values: CDR1 SGHRS, CDR2 YFSETQ. V was clipped by 1 base and J by 5 bases; unmatched bases: 1. The CDR3 covers 15 residues. This CDR3 reads CASSLRDRGNEKLFF. CDR3 in DNA: TGCGCCAGCAGCTTGAGGGACAGGGGGAATGAAAAACTGTTTTTT.